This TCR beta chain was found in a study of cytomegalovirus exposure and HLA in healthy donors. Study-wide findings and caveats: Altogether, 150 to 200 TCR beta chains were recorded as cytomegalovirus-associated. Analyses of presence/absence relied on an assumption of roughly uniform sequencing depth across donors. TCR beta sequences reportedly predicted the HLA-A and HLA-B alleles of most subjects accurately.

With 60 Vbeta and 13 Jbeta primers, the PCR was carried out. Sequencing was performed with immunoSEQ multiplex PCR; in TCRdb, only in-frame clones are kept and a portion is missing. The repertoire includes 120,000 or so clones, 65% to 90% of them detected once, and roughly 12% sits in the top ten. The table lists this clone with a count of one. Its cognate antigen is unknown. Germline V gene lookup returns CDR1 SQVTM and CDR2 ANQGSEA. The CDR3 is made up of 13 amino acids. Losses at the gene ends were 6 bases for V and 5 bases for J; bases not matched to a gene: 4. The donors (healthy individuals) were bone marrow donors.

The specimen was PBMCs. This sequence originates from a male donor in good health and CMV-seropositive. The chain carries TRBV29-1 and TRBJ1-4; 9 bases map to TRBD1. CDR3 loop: CSVMTGGNEKLFF. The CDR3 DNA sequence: TGCAGCGTGATGACAGGGGGGAATGAAAAACTGTTTTTT.